This paragraph covers one T cell receptor beta chain sequence. These data are taken from a study of blood T cell repertoires in COVID-19. Study as a whole: Spain, Italy and the United States supplied samples that represented acute and convalescent COVID-19.

The junction had 1 base not matched to a gene; V was cut back by 4 bases and J by 5 bases. Germline CDR1 reads LNHDA; CDR2 reads SQIVND (reference sequence). The CDR3 runs to 13 residues. Per the original methods: Amplification of reference gene primers provided the estimated nucleated cell counts. This table comes from immunoSEQ multiplex PCR, and its TCRdb copy is limited to in-frame clones, with some not included. The DNA gave D and trimming, while V, J and clone size come from that table. Of some 240,000 clones listed, just under 85% were seen once; the top ten hold approximately 10%. The genes are TRBV19 and TRBJ1-5; TRBD1 matches 8 bases. The sample taken for sequencing was peripheral blood. The TCR sequence derives from a woman aged 80 or over with acute or convalescent COVID-19. The CDR3 loop reads CASSTQGDQPQHF. CDR3 in DNA: TGTGCCAGTAGTACACAGGGGGATCAGCCCCAGCATTTT.